A selection of T cell receptor beta chains follows, all from one sample in a study of CD8 T cells in Susac syndrome. TCRdb reprocessed the immunoSEQ multiplex PCR reads with MiXCR, giving one entry per CDR3 protein. The table records under 200,000 distinct CDR3 sequences, roughly 92% of them present only once. Material for sequencing was CD4+ T cells from PBMCs. These receptors all stem from a human donor in good health. Both conserved end residues are part of each CDR3. A D gene is named only where the DNA matches it firmly. The size field is filled for only some rows; it gives once, few, many or a size class.

size: .; V: TRBV19; D: .; J: TRBJ1-2; CDR3: CASSSQSAFCTF; DNA: TGTGCCAGTAGCTCTCAATCGGCCTTTTGCACCTTC
size: .; V: TRBV18; D: .; J: TRBJ2-5; CDR3: CASSPVNGQETQYF; DNA: TGTGCCAGCTCACCGGTTAACGGCCAAGAGACCCAGTACTTC
size: .; V: TRBV9; D: TRBD2; J: TRBJ2-1; CDR3: CASSVVSSGGAHEQFF; DNA: TGTGCCAGCAGCGTAGTCTCTAGCGGGGGGGCACATGAGCAGTTCTTC
size: .; V: TRBV20-1; D: .; J: TRBJ1-2; CDR3: CSALYQSLNYGYTF; DNA: TGCAGTGCCCTTTACCAGAGCCTTAACTATGGCTACACCTTC
size: .; V: TRBV19; D: TRBD1; J: TRBJ2-6; CDR3: CASSLQGAGKGSRANVLTF; DNA: TGTGCCAGTAGCTTACAGGGGGCTGGGAAGGGATCGAGGGCCAACGTCCTGACTTTC
size: .; V: TRBV5-1; D: .; J: TRBJ1-4; CDR3: CASSLGGPTNEKLFF; DNA: TGCGCCAGCAGCTTGGGGGGGCCAACTAATGAAAAACTGTTTTTT
size: .; V: TRBV5-4; D: .; J: TRBJ1-2; CDR3: CASSLPGRGGGYTF; DNA: TGTGCCAGCAGCTTGCCCGGTCGGGGCGGTGGCTACACCTTC
size: .; V: TRBV12-5; D: .; J: TRBJ1-1; CDR3: CASGSGQVTEAFF; DNA: TGTGCTAGTGGTTCGGGTCAAGTCACTGAAGCTTTCTTT
size: .; V: TRBV7-9; D: .; J: TRBJ2-1; CDR3: CASSLQGFGNEQFF; DNA: TGTGCCAGCAGCTTACAGGGGTTTGGCAATGAGCAGTTCTTC
size: .; V: TRBV4-1; D: .; J: TRBJ1-2; CDR3: CASSQDRQNYGYTF; DNA: TGCGCCAGCAGCCAAGATCGCCAAAACTATGGCTACACCTTC
size: .; V: TRBV28; D: .; J: TRBJ1-1; CDR3: CASSSPRGATFF; DNA: TGTGCCAGCAGTTCTCCTCGGGGCGCTACTTTCTTT
size: .; V: TRBV20-1; D: .; J: TRBJ1-6; CDR3: CSASTGWYNSPLHF; DNA: TGCAGTGCTAGTACAGGGTGGTATAATTCACCCCTCCACTTT
size: .; V: TRBV5-1; D: TRBD2; J: TRBJ2-3; CDR3: CASELAGYSDTQYF; DNA: TGCGCCAGCGAACTAGCGGGGTATTCAGATACGCAGTATTTT
size: .; V: TRBV12-3/TRBV12-4; D: .; J: TRBJ2-2; CDR3: CASSKGHLAGELFF; DNA: TGTGCCAGCAGTAAGGGACACCTAGCCGGGGAGCTGTTTTTT
size: few; V: TRBV29-1; D: .; J: TRBJ1-5; CDR3: CSVSKSPGSQPQHF; DNA: TGCAGCGTTTCAAAGTCCCCGGGAAGTCAGCCCCAGCATTTT
size: once; V: TRBV20-1; D: .; J: TRBJ2-5; CDR3: CSAVLSAGETQYF; DNA: TGCAGTGCTGTACTATCCGCCGGGGAGACCCAGTACTTC
size: .; V: TRBV6-1; D: TRBD1; J: TRBJ1-2; CDR3: CASSVTGNYGYTF; DNA: TGTGCCAGCAGCGTGACAGGGAACTATGGCTACACCTTC
size: .; V: TRBV7-9; D: .; J: TRBJ1-2; CDR3: CASSRPGVGYTF; DNA: TGTGCCAGCTCCAGGCCTGGGGTCGGCTACACCTTC
size: .; V: TRBV20-1; D: .; J: TRBJ1-2; CDR3: CSARTQGIGYTF; DNA: TGCAGTGCTAGGACCCAGGGAATTGGCTACACCTTC
size: .; V: TRBV5-1; D: .; J: TRBJ2-1; CDR3: CASSLTGTQFF; DNA: TGCGCCAGCAGCTTGACAGGGACACAGTTCTTC
size: .; V: TRBV29-1; D: .; J: TRBJ1-5; CDR3: CSVESGGTQPQHF; DNA: TGCAGCGTTGAGAGCGGGGGTACGCAGCCCCAGCATTTT
size: .; V: TRBV9; D: .; J: TRBJ1-3; CDR3: CASSAGHNLAGNTIYF; DNA: TGTGCCAGCAGCGCCGGACACAACCTGGCTGGAAACACCATATATTTT
size: .; V: TRBV28; D: TRBD2; J: TRBJ2-5; CDR3: CASSFQYRGGAETQYF; DNA: TGTGCCAGCAGTTTTCAATACCGGGGGGGCGCGGAGACCCAGTACTTC
size: .; V: TRBV29-1; D: .; J: TRBJ1-1; CDR3: CSVEGDHEAFF; DNA: TGCAGCGTTGAAGGCGACCATGAAGCTTTCTTT
size: .; V: TRBV7-6; D: .; J: TRBJ2-3; CDR3: CASSLGTADTQYF; DNA: TGTGCCAGCAGCTTAGGAACGGCAGATACGCAGTATTTT
size: .; V: TRBV20-1; D: .; J: TRBJ1-5; CDR3: CSARDHGVGGNQPQHF; DNA: TGCAGTGCTAGAGATCATGGGGTGGGGGGCAATCAGCCCCAGCATTTT
size: .; V: TRBV7-2; D: TRBD1; J: TRBJ1-1; CDR3: CASSSLTGGSAFF; DNA: TGTGCCAGCAGCTCCCTGACAGGGGGCTCGGCTTTCTTT
size: .; V: TRBV6-2/TRBV6-3; D: .; J: TRBJ2-5; CDR3: CASSPTSKETQYF; DNA: TGTGCCAGCAGCCCAACAAGTAAAGAGACCCAGTACTTC
size: .; V: TRBV2; D: TRBD1; J: TRBJ1-2; CDR3: CASRGTGGDNYGYTF; DNA: TGTGCCAGCAGGGGTACAGGGGGCGACAACTATGGCTACACCTTC
size: .; V: TRBV29-1; D: .; J: TRBJ2-5; CDR3: CSVVRETQYF; DNA: TGCAGCGTTGTAAGGGAGACCCAGTACTTC
size: .; V: TRBV11-3; D: .; J: TRBJ2-2; CDR3: CASSLRRTANAGELFF; DNA: TGTGCCAGCAGCTTACGACGTACTGCGAACGCCGGGGAGCTGTTTTTT
size: .; V: TRBV12-3/TRBV12-4; D: .; J: TRBJ1-1; CDR3: CASSFLEATEAFF; DNA: TGTGCCAGCAGTTTCCTGGAAGCCACTGAAGCTTTCTTT
size: .; V: TRBV20-1; D: TRBD2; J: TRBJ2-7; CDR3: CSASGGDSYEQYF; DNA: TGCAGTGCAAGCGGGGGGGACTCCTACGAGCAGTACTTC
size: .; V: TRBV5-1; D: .; J: TRBJ1-1; CDR3: CASSLAAGANTEAFF; DNA: TGCGCCAGCAGCTTGGCCGCAGGAGCAAACACTGAAGCTTTCTTT
size: .; V: TRBV28; D: TRBD1; J: TRBJ1-2; CDR3: CASSLRGIYGYTF; DNA: TGTGCCAGCAGCCTCAGGGGGATCTATGGCTACACCTTC
size: .; V: TRBV9; D: .; J: TRBJ2-7; CDR3: CASSGGGWNEQYF; DNA: TGTGCCAGCAGCGGTGGGGGTTGGAACGAGCAGTACTTC
size: .; V: TRBV28; D: .; J: TRBJ1-4; CDR3: CASSLLPGGKLFF; DNA: TGTGCCAGCAGCCTTCTCCCGGGGGGAAAACTGTTTTTT
size: few; V: TRBV6-1; D: .; J: TRBJ1-2; CDR3: CASSEIGYGYTF; DNA: TGTGCCAGCAGTGAAATCGGGTATGGCTACACCTTC
size: .; V: TRBV3-1; D: TRBD1; J: TRBJ1-1; CDR3: CASSRGDRLSDTEAFF; DNA: TGTGCCAGCAGCCGGGGGGACAGACTGTCCGACACTGAAGCTTTCTTT
size: .; V: TRBV5-1; D: .; J: TRBJ1-6; CDR3: CASSLDASGANSPLHF; DNA: TGCGCCAGCAGCTTGGACGCAAGTGGGGCGAATTCACCCCTCCACTTT
size: .; V: TRBV7-2; D: .; J: TRBJ1-4; CDR3: CASSLGGRVEEKLFF; DNA: TGTGCCAGCAGCTTAGGTGGGCGGGTCGAGGAAAAACTGTTTTTT
size: .; V: TRBV2; D: .; J: TRBJ1-2; CDR3: CASTIANYGYTF; DNA: TGTGCCAGCACCATTGCTAACTATGGCTACACCTTC
size: once; V: TRBV20-1; D: TRBD1; J: TRBJ1-2; CDR3: CSAPRTGTNYGYTF; DNA: TGCAGTGCTCCCCGGACAGGGACCAACTATGGCTACACCTTC
size: .; V: TRBV3-1; D: .; J: TRBJ1-3; CDR3: CASRPTGRAGNTIYF; DNA: TGTGCCAGCAGGCCAACAGGGCGAGCTGGAAACACCATATATTTT
size: .; V: TRBV3-1; D: .; J: TRBJ1-1; CDR3: CASSQVSRDTEAFF; DNA: TGTGCCAGCAGCCAAGTTTCCAGGGACACTGAAGCTTTCTTT
size: .; V: TRBV11-2; D: .; J: TRBJ2-1; CDR3: CASSLGRGRRYSNEQFF; DNA: TGTGCCAGCAGTCTTGGGCGCGGCAGGAGATATTCCAATGAGCAGTTCTTC
size: .; V: TRBV7-2; D: .; J: TRBJ2-1; CDR3: CASSFSHNEQFF; DNA: TGTGCCAGCAGCTTTTCACACAATGAGCAGTTCTTC
size: .; V: TRBV15; D: .; J: TRBJ2-1; CDR3: CATSRAGAYNEQFF; DNA: TGTGCCACCAGCAGAGCGGGGGCCTACAATGAGCAGTTCTTC
size: .; V: TRBV9; D: .; J: TRBJ2-5; CDR3: CASSVDREQETQYF; DNA: TGTGCCAGCAGCGTAGATAGAGAGCAAGAGACCCAGTACTTC
size: once; V: TRBV6-4; D: .; J: TRBJ1-4; CDR3: CASSVKGGEKLFF; DNA: TGTGCCAGCAGTGTAAAGGGAGGTGAAAAACTGTTTTTT
size: .; V: TRBV7-8; D: TRBD2; J: TRBJ2-5; CDR3: CASSPTSGGAWETQYF; DNA: TGTGCCAGCAGCCCGACTAGCGGGGGGGCCTGGGAGACCCAGTACTTC
size: .; V: TRBV28; D: .; J: TRBJ1-1; CDR3: CASKSTPLEEAFF; DNA: TGTGCCAGCAAATCTACGCCTCTAGAAGAAGCTTTCTTT
size: once; V: TRBV4-3; D: .; J: TRBJ2-1; CDR3: CASSQGMVNEQFF; DNA: TGCGCCAGCAGCCAAGGGATGGTCAATGAGCAGTTCTTC
size: .; V: TRBV6-2/TRBV6-3; D: .; J: TRBJ2-7; CDR3: CASASPSLSYEQYF; DNA: TGTGCCAGCGCCTCCCCCTCCTTAAGCTACGAGCAGTACTTC
size: .; V: TRBV7-8; D: .; J: TRBJ2-3; CDR3: CASSFDRTEYF; DNA: TGTGCCAGCAGCTTCGACAGGACCGAGTATTTT